Sequencing of this TCR beta chain was carried out in a study of OX40 agonist ivuxolimab in advanced cancers. This clone was seen only a few times. Assay: immunoSEQ multiplex PCR; the TCRdb copy retains only in-frame clones and omits some. The top ten hold about 45% of the sample, which has 14,000 or so clones, roughly 80% seen once. Germline values: CDR1 MRHNA, CDR2 SNTAGT. With 4 bases clipped from V and 3 bases from J, the junction kept 0 bases outside the gene matches. The CDR3 extends over 14 amino acids. The clonotype originates from an adult with an advanced solid tumor such as melanoma, head and neck, liver or kidney cancer. The V call is TRBV6-4, the J call TRBJ2-2; 9 nucleotides line up with TRBD1. Sequences were derived from CD4+ or CD8+ T cells sorted from blood, sampled in a trial of the OX40 agonist ivuxolimab. CDR3 sequence reads: CASSGTGDTGELFF. DNA of the CDR3: TGTGCCAGCAGTGGGACAGGGGACACCGGGGAGCTGTTTTTT.